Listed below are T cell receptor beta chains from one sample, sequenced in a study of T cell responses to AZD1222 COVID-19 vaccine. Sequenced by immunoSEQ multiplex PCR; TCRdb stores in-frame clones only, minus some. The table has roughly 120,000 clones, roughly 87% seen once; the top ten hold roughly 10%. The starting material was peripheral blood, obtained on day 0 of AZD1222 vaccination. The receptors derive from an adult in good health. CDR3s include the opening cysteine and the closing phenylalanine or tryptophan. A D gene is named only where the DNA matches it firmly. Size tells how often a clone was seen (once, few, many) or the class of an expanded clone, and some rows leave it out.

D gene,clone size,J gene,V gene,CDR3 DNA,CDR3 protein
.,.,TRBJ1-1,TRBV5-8,TGTGCCAGCAGCCCGGGGCGCAGAGAAGCTTTCTTT,CASSPGRREAFF
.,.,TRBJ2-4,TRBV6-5,TGTGCCAGCCAGGGATTCAAAAACATTCAGTACTTC,CASQGFKNIQYF
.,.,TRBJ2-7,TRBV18,TGTGCCAGCTCACCATCTCTCTACGAGCAGTACTTC,CASSPSLYEQYF
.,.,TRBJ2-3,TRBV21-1,TGTGCCAGCAGCTCCCTACGGGACAGACCCACAGATACGCAGTATTTT,CASSSLRDRPTDTQYF
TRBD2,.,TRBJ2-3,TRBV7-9,TGTGCCAGCAGCATACATCCTCCGGGACTAGCGGGAGGATACCTCAAAGATACGCAGTATTTT,CASSIHPPGLAGGYLKDTQYF
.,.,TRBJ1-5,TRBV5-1,TGCGCCAGCAGCAGGAGCCCGACAGACCACAATCAGCCCCAGCATTTT,CASSRSPTDHNQPQHF
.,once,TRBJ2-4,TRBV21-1,TGTGCCAGCAGCAAATGGAAGGCTAGCGGGGGTGGAATGGGAGCCAAAAACATTCAGTACTTC,CASSKWKASGGGMGAKNIQYF
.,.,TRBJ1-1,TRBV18,TGTGCCAGCTCACCCCCTTTTCCGAACACTGAAGCTTTCTTT,CASSPPFPNTEAFF
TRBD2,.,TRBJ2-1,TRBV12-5,TGTGCTAGTGGAGAACGGGGGGGAAGGGACAATGAGCAGTTCTTC,CASGERGGRDNEQFF
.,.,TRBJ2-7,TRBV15,TGTGCCACCAGCAGAGATCTGGGACTGAATGAGCAGTACTTC,CATSRDLGLNEQYF
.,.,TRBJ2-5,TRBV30,TGTGCCTGGACCCACTCCAGGGGTGGGCAAGAGACCCAGTACTTC,CAWTHSRGGQETQYF
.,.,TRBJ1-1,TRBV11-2,TGTGCCAGCAGCTTAAGGGCGACGGGGAACACTGAAGCTTTCTTT,CASSLRATGNTEAFF
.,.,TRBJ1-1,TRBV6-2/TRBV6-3,TGTGCCAGCAGTTACGAGTCCCCCTGGGGGAACACTGAAGCTTTCTTT,CASSYESPWGNTEAFF
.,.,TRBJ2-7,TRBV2,TGTGCCAGCAGTGAAATGGCTGGGGCCTCCTACGAGCAGTACTTC,CASSEMAGASYEQYF
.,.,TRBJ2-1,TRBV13,TGTGCCAGCAGCTGGGGGGCCCGCGGCTCCTACAATGAGCAGTTCTTC,CASSWGARGSYNEQFF
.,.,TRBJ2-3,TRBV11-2,TGTGCCAGCAGCTTATTCTACCAAACAGATACGCAGTATTTT,CASSLFYQTDTQYF
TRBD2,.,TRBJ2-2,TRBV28,TGTGCCAGCAGTTTACCACTAGCGGGGACCGGGGAGCTGTTTTTT,CASSLPLAGTGELFF
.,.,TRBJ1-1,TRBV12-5,TGTGCTAGTGGTGGGGAGACGGAGAACACTGAAGCTTTCTTT,CASGGETENTEAFF
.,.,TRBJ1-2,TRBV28,TGTGCCAGCAGTTTTAATCCGGGACTGATGAACTATGGCTACACCTTC,CASSFNPGLMNYGYTF
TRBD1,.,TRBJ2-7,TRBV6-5,TGTGCCAGCAGTTTATCCGGGACAGGGCACTACGAGCAGTACTTC,CASSLSGTGHYEQYF
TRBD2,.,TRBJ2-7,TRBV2,TGTGCCAGCAGTGAAACTAGCGGGATCAACTCCTACGAGCAGTACTTC,CASSETSGINSYEQYF